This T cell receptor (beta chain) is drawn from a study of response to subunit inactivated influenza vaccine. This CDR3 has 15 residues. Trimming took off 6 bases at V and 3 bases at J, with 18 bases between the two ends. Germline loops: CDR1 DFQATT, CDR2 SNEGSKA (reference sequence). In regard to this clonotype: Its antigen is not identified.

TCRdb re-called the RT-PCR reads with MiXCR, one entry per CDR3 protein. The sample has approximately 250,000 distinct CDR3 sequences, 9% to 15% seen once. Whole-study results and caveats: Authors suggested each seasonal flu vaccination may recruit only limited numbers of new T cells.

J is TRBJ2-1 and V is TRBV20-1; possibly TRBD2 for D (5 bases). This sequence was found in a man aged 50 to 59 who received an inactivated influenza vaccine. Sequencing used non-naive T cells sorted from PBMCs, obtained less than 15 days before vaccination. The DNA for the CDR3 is TGCAGTGCCCTCGGGGAGAGTAAAATCTACAATGAGCAGTTCTTC. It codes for CSALGESKIYNEQFF.